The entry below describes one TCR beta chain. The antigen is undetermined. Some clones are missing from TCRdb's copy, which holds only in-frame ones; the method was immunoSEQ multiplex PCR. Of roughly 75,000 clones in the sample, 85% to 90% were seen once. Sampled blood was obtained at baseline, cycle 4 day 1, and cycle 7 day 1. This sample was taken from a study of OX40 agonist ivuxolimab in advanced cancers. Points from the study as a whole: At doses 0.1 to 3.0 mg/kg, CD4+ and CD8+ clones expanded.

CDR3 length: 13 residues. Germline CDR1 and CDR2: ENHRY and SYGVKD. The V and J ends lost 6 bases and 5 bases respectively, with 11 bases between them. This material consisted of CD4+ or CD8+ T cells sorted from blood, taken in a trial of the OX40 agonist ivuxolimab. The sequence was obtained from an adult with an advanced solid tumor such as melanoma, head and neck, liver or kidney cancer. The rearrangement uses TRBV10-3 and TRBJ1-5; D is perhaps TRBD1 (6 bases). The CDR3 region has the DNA TGTGCCATCAGGGGGGGCGCCGATCAGCCCCAGCATTTT. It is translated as CAIRGGADQPQHF.